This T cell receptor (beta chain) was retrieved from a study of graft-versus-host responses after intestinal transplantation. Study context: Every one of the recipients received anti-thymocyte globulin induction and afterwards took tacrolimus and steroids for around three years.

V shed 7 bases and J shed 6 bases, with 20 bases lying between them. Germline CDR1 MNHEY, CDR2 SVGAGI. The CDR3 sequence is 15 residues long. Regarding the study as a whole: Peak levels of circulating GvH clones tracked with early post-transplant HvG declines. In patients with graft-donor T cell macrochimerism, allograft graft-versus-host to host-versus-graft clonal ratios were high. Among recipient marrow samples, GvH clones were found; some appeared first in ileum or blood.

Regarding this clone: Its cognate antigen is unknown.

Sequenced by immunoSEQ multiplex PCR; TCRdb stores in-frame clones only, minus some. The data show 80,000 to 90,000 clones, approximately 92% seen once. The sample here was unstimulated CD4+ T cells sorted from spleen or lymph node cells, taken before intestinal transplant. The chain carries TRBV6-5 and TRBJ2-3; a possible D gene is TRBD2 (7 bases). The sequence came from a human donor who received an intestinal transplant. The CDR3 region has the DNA TGTGCCAGCAAATTGGGGGGGGCTCAATGGGATACGCAGTATTTT. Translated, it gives CASKLGGAQWDTQYF.